This T cell receptor beta chain is from a study of blood T cells in healthy people across ages. Points from the study as a whole: Per million T cells, TCR beta diversity dropped about linearly as age rose. Strong correlation was found linking TCR beta diversity to naive T cell percentage.

This clonotype was observed at least ten times. Its target is unknown. The study recruited healthy Caucasian donors from Russia who were aged about 6 to 100. The germline V gene encodes CDR1 MNHEY and CDR2 SMNVEV (reference sequence). The CDR3 loop spans 21 amino acids. The germline V and J ends were trimmed by 0 bases and 3 bases, with 27 bases remaining between them. Primed by a sample-barcoded 5' primer and a J-beta primer mix, a second PCR proceeded for roughly 6 to 12 cycles. Each CDR3 protein gets one entry after TCRdb re-called the 5' RACE reads with MiXCR. Here the sample spans 500,000 to 700,000 distinct CDR3 sequences, about 30% being singletons.

What was sequenced was blood. The origin of this receptor is a woman at least 80 years old in good health. The chain recombines TRBV27 with TRBJ2-1; D is perhaps TRBD1 (6 bases). CDR3 residues: CASSLSAASAGALSFYNEQFF. The CDR3 coding sequence is TGTGCCAGCAGTTTATCCGCAGCGTCAGCAGGGGCCCTTTCCTTCTACAATGAGCAGTTCTTC.